This T cell receptor (beta chain) came from a study of cytomegalovirus exposure and HLA in healthy donors. Study-wide findings and caveats: Later analysis identified a missense DCLRE1C variant that was linked to TCR beta V- and J-gene trimming. Apparent HLA restriction characterized most CMV-associated TCR beta chains in a later analysis.

Primers: 60 Vbeta forward and 13 Jbeta reverse. The method was immunoSEQ multiplex PCR; TCRdb's version includes in-frame clones alone and lacks a portion of them. Among 150,000 to 200,000 clones, about two thirds were seen once, and the ten largest hold 10%. The CDR3 is made up of 16 amino acids. V lost 3 bases and J lost 6; bases outside the gene matches: 7. Germline V gene lookup returns CDR1 KGHSH and CDR2 LQKENI. A note on this clone: Its antigen is not known.

This TCR was recovered from a man younger than 40 in good health and CMV-seropositive. The chain combines TRBV18 with TRBJ2-7, with TRBD2 matching over 14 bases. The sequenced material came from PBMCs. CDR3 in amino acids: CASSPPGLAGGLEQYF. The DNA for the CDR3 is TGTGCCAGCTCACCTCCCGGACTAGCGGGAGGTCTCGAGCAGTACTTC.